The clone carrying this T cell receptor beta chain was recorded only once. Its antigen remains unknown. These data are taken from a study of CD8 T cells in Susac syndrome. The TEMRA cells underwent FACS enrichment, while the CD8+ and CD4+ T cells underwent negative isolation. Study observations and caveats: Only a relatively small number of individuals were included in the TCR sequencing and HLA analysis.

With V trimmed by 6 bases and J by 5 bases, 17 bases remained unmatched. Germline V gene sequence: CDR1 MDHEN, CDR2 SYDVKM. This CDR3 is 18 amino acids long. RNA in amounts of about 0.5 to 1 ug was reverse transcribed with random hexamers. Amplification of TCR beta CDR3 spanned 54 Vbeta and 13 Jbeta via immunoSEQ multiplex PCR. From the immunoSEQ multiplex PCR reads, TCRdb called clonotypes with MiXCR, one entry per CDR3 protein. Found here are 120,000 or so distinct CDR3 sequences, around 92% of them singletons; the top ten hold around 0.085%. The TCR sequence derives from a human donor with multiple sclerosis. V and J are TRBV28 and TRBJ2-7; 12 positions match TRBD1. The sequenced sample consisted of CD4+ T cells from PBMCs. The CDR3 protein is CASSPPRAGTGGRNEQYF. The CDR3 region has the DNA TGTGCCAGCAGCCCTCCTCGCGCCGGGACAGGGGGCCGCAACGAGCAGTACTTC.